This TCR beta chain was obtained from a study of blood T cell repertoires in COVID-19. In the original workflow: Estimates of nucleated cell counts were drawn from the amplification of reference gene primers. Assay: immunoSEQ multiplex PCR; the TCRdb copy retains only in-frame clones and omits some. The DNA was the basis for D and trimming; V, J and clone size are from that table. The sample has over 50,000 clones, around 77% seen once; the top ten hold less than 25%. The CDR3 covers 15 residues. Germline lookup yields CDR1 SGHKS and CDR2 YYEKEE (reference sequence). V was trimmed by 0 bases and J by 4 bases, leaving 13 bases between them.

Sequenced sample: peripheral blood. The rearrangement joins TRBV5-5 to TRBJ1-1; D not certain. This clonotype was obtained from an elderly man with active or convalescent COVID-19. For the CDR3, the DNA is TGTGCCAGCAGCTTGGCCCGGGCAGCGGGCACTGAAGCTTTCTTT. It translates to CASSLARAAGTEAFF.